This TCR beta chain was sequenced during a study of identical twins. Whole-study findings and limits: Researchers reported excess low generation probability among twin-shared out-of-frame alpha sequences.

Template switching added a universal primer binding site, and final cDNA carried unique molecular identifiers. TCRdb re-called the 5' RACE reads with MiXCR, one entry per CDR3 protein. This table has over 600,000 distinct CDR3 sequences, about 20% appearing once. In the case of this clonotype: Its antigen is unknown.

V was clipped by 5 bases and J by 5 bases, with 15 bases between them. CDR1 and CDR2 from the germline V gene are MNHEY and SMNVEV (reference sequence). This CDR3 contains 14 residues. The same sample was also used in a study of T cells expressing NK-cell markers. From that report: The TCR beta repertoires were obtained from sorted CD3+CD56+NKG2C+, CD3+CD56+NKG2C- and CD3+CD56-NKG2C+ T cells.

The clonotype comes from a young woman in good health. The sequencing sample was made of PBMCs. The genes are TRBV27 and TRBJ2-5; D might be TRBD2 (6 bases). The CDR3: CASSLWGVSETQYF. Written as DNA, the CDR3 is TGTGCCAGCAGTCTATGGGGGGTATCGGAGACCCAGTACTTC.